Listed below are T cell receptor beta chains from one sample, sequenced in a study of blood T cells in healthy people across ages. TCRdb re-called the 5' RACE reads through MiXCR, storing one row per CDR3 protein. In the table there are some 800,000 distinct CDR3 sequences, roughly 25% of which are singletons. The same specimen was also included in a second study, on T cells of mothers and their children.

The sample consisted of blood. These receptors were obtained from a boy between 5 and 17 years old in good health. Both conserved end residues are part of each CDR3. The order of the fields is J gene, clone size, D gene, V gene, CDR3 DNA, CDR3 protein. The D gene is left open where the match is weak. Expanded clones get a size class; other rows say once, few or many, or leave the size out.

TRBJ2-3 . . TRBV6-6 TGTGCCAGCAGTTACTCGTACGGTCTCACAGATACGCAGTATTTT CASSYSYGLTDTQYF
TRBJ2-3 few . TRBV19 TGTGCCAGTAGTGGAGGGGGTCTCAGCACAGATACGCAGTATTTT CASSGGGLSTDTQYF
TRBJ2-2 . TRBD1 TRBV6-5 TGTGCCAGCAGTTACGGACAGGGGCACGGGGAGCTGTTTTTT CASSYGQGHGELFF
TRBJ2-7 . TRBD2 TRBV20-1 TGCAGTGCTTACACTAGCGCCCACGAGCAGTACTTC CSAYTSAHEQYF
TRBJ1-1 . TRBD1 TRBV19 TGTGCCAGTAGTATAGCACAGGGGTCGGGCACTGAAGCTTTCTTT CASSIAQGSGTEAFF
TRBJ2-7 few TRBD1 TRBV4-1 TGCGCCAGCAGATTCCGGGACAGCTCCTACGAGCAGTACTTC CASRFRDSSYEQYF
TRBJ2-1 . TRBD2 TRBV6-2/TRBV6-3 TGTGCCAGCAGTTACTCGATTCCTGGCGGGGGGTCGAGCTCCTACAATGAGCAGTTCTTC CASSYSIPGGGSSSYNEQFF
TRBJ1-2 few . TRBV7-2 TGTGCCAGCAGCGGCAGGGCCGCGGTCGATGGCTACACCTTC CASSGRAAVDGYTF
TRBJ2-2 few . TRBV9 TGTGCCAGCAGCGTTGGGACGGCGAACACCGGGGAGCTGTTTTTT CASSVGTANTGELFF
TRBJ2-7 . . TRBV12-3/TRBV12-4 TGTGCCAGCAGTTTACGGGCAGGGATCTACGAGCAGTACTTC CASSLRAGIYEQYF
TRBJ1-1 few . TRBV4-3 TGCGCCAGCAGCCAAGGGTCTACCGGAACTGAAGCTTTCTTT CASSQGSTGTEAFF
TRBJ2-7 . . TRBV20-1 TGCAGTGCGAAGGGTGTCTTACAGGACTACGAGCAGTACTTC CSAKGVLQDYEQYF
TRBJ2-6 few TRBD1 TRBV9 TGTGCCAGCAGCTCCCACCGGGACAGGGTAGCGGGGGCCAACGTCCTGACTTTC CASSSHRDRVAGANVLTF
TRBJ2-2 . TRBD2 TRBV12-3/TRBV12-4 TGTGCCAGCAGTTTAGCGGCGGGAGCCAACACCGGGGAGCTGTTTTTT CASSLAAGANTGELFF
TRBJ2-2 few . TRBV12-3/TRBV12-4 TGTGCCAGCAGTTTAGGAGACACCCTAGGGACCGGGGAGCTGTTTTTT CASSLGDTLGTGELFF
TRBJ2-1 . . TRBV24-1 TGTGCCACCAGTGGTACATTAGGGGGCTCCTACAATGAGCAGTTCTTC CATSGTLGGSYNEQFF
TRBJ2-5 . . TRBV20-1 TGCAGTGCTACCGCGTTCGGACCTCTCGGCAGGGAGACCCAGTACTTC CSATAFGPLGRETQYF
TRBJ2-5 . . TRBV7-3 TGTGCCAGCCAAGAGACCCAGTACTTC CASQETQYF
TRBJ1-6 . TRBD1 TRBV7-9 TGTGCCAGCAGACGAACAGGGGATTCGCGGAATTCACCCCTCCACTTT CASRRTGDSRNSPLHF
TRBJ2-3 few . TRBV12-3/TRBV12-4 TGTGCCAGCAGTGCCCCTAGCGGCACAGATACGCAGTATTTT CASSAPSGTDTQYF
TRBJ1-4 few . TRBV4-3 TGCGCTAGCAGCCAATGGTTGGGTAATAATGAAAAACTGTTTTTT CASSQWLGNNEKLFF
TRBJ2-7 few TRBD1 TRBV5-1 TGCGCCAGCAGCTTTGGGACAGGGGGCCCCTACGAGCAGTACTTC CASSFGTGGPYEQYF
TRBJ2-4 . . TRBV11-2 TGTGCCAGCAGCTCCGGGCTAGGGCGTGCCAAAAACATTCAGTACTTC CASSSGLGRAKNIQYF
TRBJ1-5 . . TRBV29-1 TGCAGCGTTGCGGGGGAAGGCAATCAGCCCCAGCATTTT CSVAGEGNQPQHF
TRBJ2-2 few . TRBV4-2 TGTGCCAGCAGCCAAGAACTAGCCCACCGGGAGCTGTTTTTT CASSQELAHRELFF
TRBJ2-5 . TRBD2 TRBV10-1 TGCGCCAGCAGTGAGTCGAGGGTTTCGGGGGGAGAGACCCAGTACTTC CASSESRVSGGETQYF
TRBJ2-6 . . TRBV20-1 TGCAGTGCTAGAGACGGGGGAGCTGGGGCCAACGTCCTGACTTTC CSARDGGAGANVLTF
TRBJ2-6 . TRBD1 TRBV6-4 TGTGCCAGCAGTGTCATCAGGACAGGGGGCTTCTCTGGGGCCAACGTCCTGACTTTC CASSVIRTGGFSGANVLTF
TRBJ2-1 . TRBD1 TRBV6-5 TGTGCCAGCAGCCGATCGACAGGGGGCAATGGGCAGTTCTTC CASSRSTGGNGQFF
TRBJ2-1 . TRBD2 TRBV14 TGTGCCAGCAGCCAAGGAGGAGGACTAGCGGGTGGATCCTACAATGAGCAGTTCTTC CASSQGGGLAGGSYNEQFF
TRBJ2-7 few . TRBV20-1 TGCAGTGTCCCGGACGGAAACTCCTACGAGCAGTACTTC CSVPDGNSYEQYF
TRBJ1-1 . . TRBV6-5 TGTGCCAGCATTGACAGGCCGAACACTGAAGCTTTCTTT CASIDRPNTEAFF
TRBJ2-5 . TRBD2 TRBV7-9 TGTGCCAGCAGCCGGGGGGACGGGGCTACGGCCCAGTACTTC CASSRGDGATAQYF
TRBJ1-4 . . TRBV27 TGTGCCAGCAGTTCGACGGGCCCCACTGAAAAACTGTTTTTT CASSSTGPTEKLFF
TRBJ1-6 few . TRBV20-1 TGCAGTGCTAGGAGGGCATCACGGGATTCACCCCTCCACTTT CSARRASRDSPLHF
TRBJ1-2 . . TRBV20-1 TGCAGTGCTAGAGCCGGGACTATCTATGGCTACACCTTC CSARAGTIYGYTF
TRBJ2-5 . . TRBV6-2/TRBV6-3 TGTGCCAGCAGTTACGGATTCGGCCCACAAGAGACCCAGTACTTC CASSYGFGPQETQYF